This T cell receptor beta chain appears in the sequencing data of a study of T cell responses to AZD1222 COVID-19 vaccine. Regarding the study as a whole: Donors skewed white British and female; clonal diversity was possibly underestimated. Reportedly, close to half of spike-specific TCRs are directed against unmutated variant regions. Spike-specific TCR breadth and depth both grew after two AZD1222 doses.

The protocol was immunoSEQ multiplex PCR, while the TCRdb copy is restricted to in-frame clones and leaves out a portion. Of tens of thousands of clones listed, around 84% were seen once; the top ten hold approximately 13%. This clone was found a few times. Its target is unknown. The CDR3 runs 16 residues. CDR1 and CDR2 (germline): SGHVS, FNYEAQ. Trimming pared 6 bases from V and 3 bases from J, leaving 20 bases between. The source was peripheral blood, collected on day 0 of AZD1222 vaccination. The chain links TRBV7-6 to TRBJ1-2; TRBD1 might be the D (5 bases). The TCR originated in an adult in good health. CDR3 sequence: CASRALRDSADYGYTF. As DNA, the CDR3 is TGTGCCAGCAGGGCCCTCCGGGACTCGGCAGACTATGGCTACACCTTC.